The clone carrying this T cell receptor (beta chain) was seen repeatedly, ten times or more. Its antigen is not known. This CDR3 region has 12 residues. V lost 6 bases to trimming and J lost 10 bases, with 10 bases between them. Germline assignment: CDR1 LNHNV and CDR2 YYDKDF (reference sequence). Using a J-beta primer mix together with a sample-barcoded 5' primer, a second PCR was run for roughly 6 to 12 cycles. In TCRdb, the 5' RACE reads were re-called with MiXCR into one record per CDR3 protein. The repertoire holds hundreds of thousands of distinct CDR3 sequences, 32% seen once, with over 15% in the top ten. This specimen belongs to a study of blood T cells in healthy people across ages. Study-wide findings and caveats: The unknown donor CMV status may have confounded expanded clonotype changes. When one million T cells were used, diversity estimates were thought to be underestimates. A strong correlation was seen between TCR beta diversity and naive T cell percentage.

This rearrangement joins TRBV15 to TRBJ1-6; no reliable D call. The clonotype originates from an elderly woman in good health. Source material: blood. Here the CDR3 DNA reads TGTGCCACCAGGGAAGGGCGCTCACCCCTCCACTTT. Its translation is CATREGRSPLHF.